A selection of T cell receptor beta chains follows, all from one sample in a study of cytomegalovirus exposure and HLA in healthy donors. Profiled with immunoSEQ multiplex PCR; TCRdb holds only in-frame clones, not every one. The data contain 130,000 or so clones, 78% of them singletons. The sequenced sample was PBMCs. Receptor source: a woman younger than 30 in good health and CMV-seronegative. CDR3s include the opening cysteine and the closing phenylalanine or tryptophan. The D gene is left open where the match is weak. Clone size appears in some rows only: once, few, many, or a class for an expanded clone.

clone size: NA; V gene: TRBV25-1; D gene: NA; J gene: TRBJ2-7; CDR3 DNA: TGTGCCAGCAGTGACCGACATAGTAGATCCTACGAGCAGTACTTC; CDR3 protein: CASSDRHSRSYEQYF
clone size: NA; V gene: TRBV9; D gene: TRBD1; J gene: TRBJ1-1; CDR3 DNA: TGTGCCAGCAGCTTCCGGACAGGGGGAACTGAAGCTTTCTTT; CDR3 protein: CASSFRTGGTEAFF
clone size: NA; V gene: TRBV5-1; D gene: TRBD2; J gene: TRBJ2-2; CDR3 DNA: TGCGCCAGCAGCTTCCTAGCGGGAGGGCCAGACACCGGGGAGCTGTTTTTT; CDR3 protein: CASSFLAGGPDTGELFF
clone size: NA; V gene: TRBV5-1; D gene: NA; J gene: TRBJ1-1; CDR3 DNA: TGCGCCAGCAGCTTAGGAGACACTGAAGCTTTCTTT; CDR3 protein: CASSLGDTEAFF
clone size: NA; V gene: TRBV30; D gene: TRBD1; J gene: TRBJ1-1; CDR3 DNA: TGTGCCTACTCACCGGACAGGGGCACTGAAGCTTTCTTT; CDR3 protein: CAYSPDRGTEAFF
clone size: NA; V gene: TRBV19; D gene: NA; J gene: TRBJ1-3; CDR3 DNA: TGTGCCACAACTCAGGGGCTCGCTGGAAACACCATATATTTT; CDR3 protein: CATTQGLAGNTIYF
clone size: NA; V gene: TRBV30; D gene: TRBD2; J gene: TRBJ2-5; CDR3 DNA: TGTGCCTGGTCTTTAACCGGGACTAGCGGGGGGGAGACCCAGTACTTC; CDR3 protein: CAWSLTGTSGGETQYF
clone size: few; V gene: TRBV5-1; D gene: NA; J gene: TRBJ2-1; CDR3 DNA: TGCGCCAGCAGCTTATTAATGGCCGTCCACAATGAGCAGTTCTTC; CDR3 protein: CASSLLMAVHNEQFF
clone size: NA; V gene: TRBV27; D gene: TRBD1; J gene: TRBJ1-1; CDR3 DNA: TGTGCCAGCAGACCCGGGACAGGGGGAGCAATGAACACTGAAGCTTTCTTT; CDR3 protein: CASRPGTGGAMNTEAFF
clone size: NA; V gene: TRBV7-9; D gene: TRBD1; J gene: TRBJ2-3; CDR3 DNA: TGTGCCAGCAGCCTGACGACAGGGGGCACAGATACGCAGTATTTT; CDR3 protein: CASSLTTGGTDTQYF
clone size: NA; V gene: TRBV4-1; D gene: NA; J gene: TRBJ2-1; CDR3 DNA: TGCGCCAGCAGCCAAGATGGGGGCGCGGTTCCAAACAATGAGCAGTTCTTC; CDR3 protein: CASSQDGGAVPNNEQFF
clone size: NA; V gene: TRBV28; D gene: TRBD2; J gene: TRBJ2-7; CDR3 DNA: TGTGCCAGCAGCCTAATTAGCGGGAGTGTCTACGAGCAGTACTTC; CDR3 protein: CASSLISGSVYEQYF
clone size: once; V gene: TRBV19; D gene: NA; J gene: TRBJ1-5; CDR3 DNA: TGTGCCAGTAGTATGGCGGAGGCGGATCAGCCCCAGCATTTT; CDR3 protein: CASSMAEADQPQHF
clone size: NA; V gene: TRBV29-1; D gene: TRBD1; J gene: TRBJ1-2; CDR3 DNA: TGCAGCGTTCTCGGGACAGGGGAGAACTATGGCTACACCTTC; CDR3 protein: CSVLGTGENYGYTF
clone size: NA; V gene: TRBV25-1; D gene: NA; J gene: TRBJ2-2; CDR3 DNA: TGTGCCAGCAGTGAAGGTGGGCGCCATACCGGGGAGCTGTTTTTT; CDR3 protein: CASSEGGRHTGELFF
clone size: NA; V gene: TRBV9; D gene: NA; J gene: TRBJ2-3; CDR3 DNA: TGTGCCAGCAGCGGGGAGATCCGCTCGCGGCCCAATACGCAGTATTTT; CDR3 protein: CASSGEIRSRPNTQYF
clone size: once; V gene: TRBV5-6; D gene: TRBD2; J gene: TRBJ2-1; CDR3 DNA: TGTGCCAGCAGTACCTATAGCGGGAGCAAAATGAGGGCGCAGTTCTTC; CDR3 protein: CASSTYSGSKMRAQFF
clone size: NA; V gene: TRBV5-4; D gene: TRBD1; J gene: TRBJ1-1; CDR3 DNA: TGTGCCAGCAGCCAGACAGGGCAGGGCACTGAAGCTTTCTTT; CDR3 protein: CASSQTGQGTEAFF
clone size: NA; V gene: TRBV12-5; D gene: NA; J gene: TRBJ2-5; CDR3 DNA: TGTGCTAGTGGTTTGGATCTGACAGTCCAAGAGACCCAGTACTTC; CDR3 protein: CASGLDLTVQETQYF
clone size: NA; V gene: TRBV6-5; D gene: TRBD2; J gene: TRBJ2-1; CDR3 DNA: TGTGCCAGCACCGGGACTAGCGGCCAATACAATGAGCAGTTCTTC; CDR3 protein: CASTGTSGQYNEQFF
clone size: NA; V gene: TRBV5-1; D gene: TRBD1; J gene: TRBJ1-1; CDR3 DNA: TGCGCCAGCAGTATGGGGACAGACACTGAAGCTTTCTTT; CDR3 protein: CASSMGTDTEAFF
clone size: NA; V gene: TRBV6-5; D gene: NA; J gene: TRBJ2-7; CDR3 DNA: TGTGCCAGCAGTCTGGGGCGGCCAAGCTCCTACGAGCAGTACTTC; CDR3 protein: CASSLGRPSSYEQYF
clone size: NA; V gene: TRBV6-1; D gene: NA; J gene: TRBJ1-4; CDR3 DNA: TGTGCCAGCAGTGGGGGCACAACTAATGAAAAACTGTTTTTT; CDR3 protein: CASSGGTTNEKLFF
clone size: NA; V gene: TRBV10-3; D gene: NA; J gene: TRBJ1-1; CDR3 DNA: TGTGCCATCAGTGAGGCGGGGAGAGGAGCTTTCTTT; CDR3 protein: CAISEAGRGAFF
clone size: NA; V gene: TRBV30; D gene: NA; J gene: TRBJ2-2; CDR3 DNA: TGTGCCTGGACATATAGTGGAGCCGGGGAGCTGTTTTTT; CDR3 protein: CAWTYSGAGELFF
clone size: NA; V gene: TRBV5-1; D gene: TRBD1; J gene: TRBJ2-7; CDR3 DNA: TGCGCCAGCGGACAGGCAGGCTACGAGCAGTACTTC; CDR3 protein: CASGQAGYEQYF
clone size: few; V gene: TRBV29-1; D gene: TRBD2; J gene: TRBJ2-4; CDR3 DNA: TGCAGCGTTGAAGACCGGCAAGGCGGGGGAAACATTCAGTACTTC; CDR3 protein: CSVEDRQGGGNIQYF
clone size: NA; V gene: TRBV5-1; D gene: TRBD2; J gene: TRBJ2-3; CDR3 DNA: TGCGCCAGCAGATTAGCGGGAGCCGCTACAGATACGCAGTATTTT; CDR3 protein: CASRLAGAATDTQYF
clone size: NA; V gene: TRBV6-1; D gene: NA; J gene: TRBJ1-2; CDR3 DNA: TGTGCCAGCAGTGAAGCGGGTACTTCGGGTCTTTATGGCTACACCTTC; CDR3 protein: CASSEAGTSGLYGYTF
clone size: NA; V gene: TRBV5-1; D gene: NA; J gene: TRBJ1-1; CDR3 DNA: TGCGCCAGCAGTGGGGGCCAGACGGGGATGGCTGAAGCTTTCTTT; CDR3 protein: CASSGGQTGMAEAFF
clone size: NA; V gene: TRBV9; D gene: NA; J gene: TRBJ2-6; CDR3 DNA: TGTGCCAGCAGCGTGGGAAGGGGTCGCTTCTCTGGGGCCAACGTCCTGACTTTC; CDR3 protein: CASSVGRGRFSGANVLTF
clone size: NA; V gene: TRBV27; D gene: NA; J gene: TRBJ1-2; CDR3 DNA: TGTGCCAGCAGCTCCCCCCACAGTGGTTCTGGTGGCTACACCTTC; CDR3 protein: CASSSPHSGSGGYTF
clone size: NA; V gene: TRBV19; D gene: TRBD2; J gene: TRBJ2-5; CDR3 DNA: TGTGCCAGTAGTGTCGGGAGGGCCTGGGAGACCCAGTACTTC; CDR3 protein: CASSVGRAWETQYF
clone size: once; V gene: TRBV6-5; D gene: NA; J gene: TRBJ2-1; CDR3 DNA: TGTGCCAGCCACTCTCAGGGCAATGAGCAGTTCTTC; CDR3 protein: CASHSQGNEQFF
clone size: NA; V gene: TRBV30; D gene: TRBD1; J gene: TRBJ2-7; CDR3 DNA: TGTGCCTGGGGAGGGGACAGGGCCTACGAGCAGTACTTC; CDR3 protein: CAWGGDRAYEQYF
clone size: NA; V gene: TRBV9; D gene: NA; J gene: TRBJ2-7; CDR3 DNA: TGTGCCAGCAGCGTCAGACATACCTCCTACGAGCAGTACTTC; CDR3 protein: CASSVRHTSYEQYF
clone size: NA; V gene: TRBV7-2; D gene: TRBD2; J gene: TRBJ2-3; CDR3 DNA: TGTGCCAGCAGCTTTCTGGGACTAGCGGGAGTACCAGATACGCAGTATTTT; CDR3 protein: CASSFLGLAGVPDTQYF
clone size: NA; V gene: TRBV7-9; D gene: TRBD2; J gene: TRBJ2-3; CDR3 DNA: TGTGCCAGCAGCTTAGCGCAAACTAGCGGGGATACGCAGTATTTT; CDR3 protein: CASSLAQTSGDTQYF
clone size: NA; V gene: TRBV9; D gene: TRBD2; J gene: TRBJ2-7; CDR3 DNA: TGTGCCAGCAGCGTATCTAGCGGTCATAACTCCTACGAGCAGTACTTC; CDR3 protein: CASSVSSGHNSYEQYF
clone size: once; V gene: TRBV6-4; D gene: TRBD1; J gene: TRBJ2-1; CDR3 DNA: TGTGCCAGCAGTGACTCGAGGACAGGATCCTACAATGAGCAGTTCTTC; CDR3 protein: CASSDSRTGSYNEQFF
clone size: NA; V gene: TRBV12-5; D gene: NA; J gene: TRBJ2-7; CDR3 DNA: TGTGCTAGTGGTTTGTCCCCCAGGGCGAGAGGCTACGAGCAGTACTTC; CDR3 protein: CASGLSPRARGYEQYF
clone size: NA; V gene: TRBV7-2; D gene: NA; J gene: TRBJ2-3; CDR3 DNA: TGTGCCAGCAGCCCACGCACTCTCGGTACGCAGTATTTT; CDR3 protein: CASSPRTLGTQYF